These T cell receptor beta chains were read from a single sample in a study of OX40 agonist ivuxolimab in advanced cancers. Using immunoSEQ multiplex PCR, the repertoire was profiled, and TCRdb retains in-frame clones only, with some absent. The top ten clones hold over 5% of a sample with tens of thousands of clones, around 84% of them seen once. Source: CD4+ or CD8+ T cells sorted from blood, taken in a trial of the OX40 agonist ivuxolimab. These receptors all come from an adult with an advanced solid tumor such as melanoma, head and neck, liver or kidney cancer. Each CDR3 is given with its conserved first and last residue.

j_call: TRBJ1-6; v_call: TRBV10-3; cdr3_aa: CAIRGGHNNSPLHF
j_call: TRBJ2-2; v_call: TRBV11-2; cdr3_aa: CASSFSGNTGELFF
j_call: TRBJ1-3; v_call: TRBV6-1; cdr3_aa: CASSERTGASSGNTIYF
j_call: TRBJ1-2; v_call: TRBV10-3; cdr3_aa: CAISPGNLEGYTF
j_call: TRBJ2-2; v_call: TRBV7-2; cdr3_aa: CASSLAATRGGGELFF
j_call: TRBJ1-4; v_call: TRBV5-1; cdr3_aa: CASSRGQENEKLFF
j_call: TRBJ2-7; v_call: TRBV4-1; cdr3_aa: CASSHPTGGTYEQYF
j_call: TRBJ1-1; v_call: TRBV6-5; cdr3_aa: CASSTRIRDTEAFF
j_call: TRBJ2-7; v_call: TRBV5-3; cdr3_aa: CARDRLSQDEQYF
j_call: TRBJ2-7; v_call: TRBV7-8; cdr3_aa: CASSPTSSGSPYEQYF
j_call: TRBJ2-7; v_call: TRBV5-1; cdr3_aa: CASSLVGGARSSYEQYF
j_call: NA; v_call: TRBV7-9; cdr3_aa: CASSPSAGDSYEQYF
j_call: TRBJ2-7; v_call: TRBV5-1; cdr3_aa: CASSKSGTSSYEQYF
j_call: TRBJ1-1; v_call: TRBV27; cdr3_aa: CASSLSWGSTEAFF
j_call: TRBJ1-2; v_call: TRBV27; cdr3_aa: CASSLPGGYGYTF
j_call: TRBJ1-1; v_call: TRBV20-1; cdr3_aa: CSARENTEAFF
j_call: TRBJ2-7; v_call: TRBV4-3; cdr3_aa: CASSQEFSAREQYF
j_call: TRBJ2-7; v_call: TRBV19; cdr3_aa: CASSRGLAGEAYEQYF
j_call: TRBJ1-1; v_call: TRBV19; cdr3_aa: CASSIDWAGTEAFF
j_call: TRBJ2-5; v_call: TRBV4-1; cdr3_aa: CASSQEDVGRAGGWQETQYF
j_call: TRBJ1-2; v_call: TRBV19; cdr3_aa: CASSLPFGGTQPYGGYPAF
j_call: TRBJ1-4; v_call: TRBV7-9; cdr3_aa: CASSSTGGTNEKLFF